The 13 T cell receptor beta chains given below trace back to one sample, sequenced in a study of T cell responses to AZD1222 COVID-19 vaccine (dated by TCRdb to the early 2020s). The library was made by the immunoSEQ multiplex PCR assay. TCRdb took this table from immuneACCESS and kept in-frame rearrangements with V and J called. Such tables lack part of the clones; where checked against another copy, unresolved V genes explain under half of the gap, and the rest is unexplained. The sample contains about 170,000 clones, 90% of them found a single time. Jointly, the top ten make up approximately 2.9% of the sample. Explained via the paper, the time point label denotes: baseline before first vaccination. Sequenced here: peripheral blood, sampled on day 0 of AZD1222 vaccination. These TCRs come from an adult in good health.

The table lists this clone with a count of one. This chain joins TRBV12-3 or TRBV12-4 and TRBJ1-4; no clear D. The V gene lost 7 bases and the J gene lost 3 bases, with 9 bases spanning the gap. The CDR3 totals 13 residues. In DNA, the CDR3 is TGTGCCAGCATGGCCGGAGCTAATGAAAAACTGTTTTTT. Amino acids: CASMAGANEKLFF.

The gene calls are TRBV11-3 and TRBJ1-1; TRBD1 is a possible D gene (6 bases). Trimming removed 5 bases from V and 6 bases from J, with 13 bases in between. Germline assignment: CDR1 SGHNT and CDR2 YENEEA. This CDR3 has 13 amino acids. The CDR3 region is CASSAQQGSEAFF. DNA of the CDR3: TGTGCCAGCAGCGCACAACAGGGTTCTGAAGCTTTCTTT.

The V and J genes are TRBV5-1 and TRBJ2-3; no firm D call. Germline assignment: CDR1 SGHRS and CDR2 YFSETQ. The germline V and J ends were trimmed by 2 bases and 1 base, with 5 bases remaining between them. The CDR3 has 13 residues. The DNA for the CDR3 is TGCGCCAGCAGCTTTCCGGGCACAGATACGCAGTATTTT. It translates to CASSFPGTDTQYF.

Comments on this clone: The same CDR3 also results from other DNA sequences found in this sample. This sequence joins TRBV27 and TRBJ1-5, with 9 bases matching TRBD1. V dropped 3 bases and J dropped 4; count of bases not matched to a gene: 1. Germline loops: CDR1 MNHEY, CDR2 SMNVEV (reference sequence). This CDR3 is 14 amino acids long. CDR3 region: CASSLTGGNQPQHF. CDR3 DNA: TGTGCCAGCAGTTTGACAGGGGGGAATCAGCCCCAGCATTTT.

The rearrangement joins TRBV27 to TRBJ1-2; D is undetermined. This CDR3 has 13 amino acids. Trimming took 6 bases from V and 0 from J, leaving 8 bases between them. Germline values: CDR1 MNHEY, CDR2 SMNVEV (reference sequence). In DNA, the CDR3 is TGTGCCAGCAGCGGCGGTGCTAACTATGGCTACACCTTC. Its protein product is CASSGGANYGYTF.

The chain couples TRBV4-2 to TRBJ2-3; 8 bases are shared with TRBD1. The germline V gene has CDR1 LGHNA and CDR2 YNFKEQ. After removal of 4 bases from V and 4 bases from J, the junction contained 10 bases not matched to a gene. CDR3 length: 16 residues. CDR3 DNA sequence: TGTGCCAGCAGCCCTTGGGAAGGACAGGGAGCAGATACGCAGTATTTT. It specifies CASSPWEGQGADTQYF.

The chain links TRBV7-2 to TRBJ2-1; the D gene is possibly TRBD2 (6 bases). This CDR3 spans 16 amino acids. Trimming left V 5 bases short and J 2 bases short, with 16 bases between. CDR1 SGHTA and CDR2 FQGNSA come from the germline V gene. The CDR3 sequence: CASSPNGGVTYNEQFF. CDR3 sequence (DNA): TGTGCCAGCAGCCCGAACGGCGGGGTCACCTACAATGAGCAGTTCTTC.

The chain combines TRBV4-2 with TRBJ2-5; TRBD2 aligns across 11 bases. The J segment lost 3 bases and the V segment lost 4 bases, leaving 10 bases of the junction unmatched. The length of the CDR3 is 17 residues. CDR1 and CDR2 from the germline V gene are LGHNA and YNFKEQ. DNA of the CDR3: TGTGCCAGCAGCCGAGGTACTAGCGGGGGATCCGAAGAGACCCAGTACTTC. It codes for CASSRGTSGGSEETQYF.

The CDR3 nucleotides are TGTGCCAGCAGTTTCCGGGTTGGCTACACCTTC. Protein product: CASSFRVGYTF. This chain links TRBV12-3 or TRBV12-4 with TRBJ1-2; D ambiguous. The CDR3 contains 11 residues. The V end was cut by 3 bases, the J end by 7 bases, with 6 bases between.

The gene calls are TRBV6-1 and TRBJ1-5; D not certain. The V gene lost 6 bases and the J gene lost 2 bases, with 11 bases spanning the gap. Germline V gene lookup returns CDR1 MNHNS and CDR2 SASEGT. This CDR3 has 14 residues. As DNA, the CDR3 is TGTGCCAGCAGCGTTGTGGGAGGCAATCAGCCCCAGCATTTT. Translation: CASSVVGGNQPQHF.

The chain employs TRBV11-1 and TRBJ1-6; D remains unclear. Germline V gives CDR1 SGHAT, CDR2 FQDESV (reference sequence). There are 15 residues in the CDR3. The V and J ends lost 8 bases and 0 bases respectively, with 11 bases between them. CDR3 nucleotide sequence: TGTGCCAGCTCCCCGGGTGGCTCCTATAATTCACCCCTCCACTTT. Translated, it gives CASSPGGSYNSPLHF.

V and J are TRBV5-1 and TRBJ2-3, with TRBD2 as a possible D gene (6 bases). Germline-derived CDR1 and CDR2 are SGHRS and YFSETQ. V was shortened by 4 bases and J by 2 bases, with 17 bases between the two germline ends. CDR3 length: 16 residues. CDR3 residues: CASSAGGASATDTQYF. For the CDR3, the DNA is TGCGCCAGCAGCGCCGGAGGGGCTAGCGCCACAGATACGCAGTATTTT.

The V call is TRBV2, the J call TRBJ2-7; unclear D gene. V lost 10 bases, J lost 6 bases, and 22 bases lay in between. The CDR3 runs to 14 residues. Germline-derived CDR1 and CDR2 are SNHLY and FYNNEI. This chain's CDR3 is CAIKTTQAVGEQYF. Here the CDR3 DNA reads TGTGCCATCAAAACCACCCAGGCTGTTGGCGAGCAGTACTTC.